This record looks at one TCR beta chain sequence and its context. As yet, its antigen is unknown. Patients with chemo-refractory metastatic non-small-cell lung cancer received focal radiation plus CTLA-4 blockade with ipilimumab. Data came from immunoSEQ multiplex PCR; TCRdb stores just in-frame clones and leaves some out. The sample includes around 53,000 clones, 86% of them seen just once. CDR1 and CDR2 (germline): LGHNA, YSLEER. This CDR3 is built from 16 residues. Trimming removed 5 bases from V and 2 bases from J; junction bases left unmatched: 6. The entry originates in a study of radiotherapy plus CTLA-4 blockade in lung cancer. Turning to the study itself: Objective responses were seen in roughly 20% of patients, disease control in 31%.

Study-level findings and limits: Interferon-beta and early blood T cell clone dynamics reportedly predicted response best.

This chain joins TRBV4-3 and TRBJ2-1, with 10 bases identical to TRBD2. Source: peripheral blood, taken from a patient treated with radiotherapy plus ipilimumab. The receptor's source is a human donor with non-small cell lung cancer that progressed on radiotherapy plus ipilimumab. Some clones in this sample may be carry-over from other donors' samples. The CDR3 reads CASSIQAGGPYNEQFF. DNA of the CDR3: TGCGCCAGCAGCATACAAGCGGGGGGGCCCTACAATGAGCAGTTCTTC.